This is a list of T cell receptor beta chains from one sample in a study of T-cell memory formation after mild COVID-19. MiXCR, applied by TCRdb to the 5' RACE reads, yields one record per CDR3 protein. The data show 450,000 or so distinct CDR3 sequences, about 23% seen once. The sequencing input was PBMCs or a T cell subset sorted from them (not recorded which). Every receptor here comes from an adult woman who had mild COVID-19 (a few samples of this study predate the infection). Cell type and time point are not known. Each CDR3 is given with its conserved first and last residue. Fields, in order: J gene, V gene, CDR3 protein.

TRBJ2-3 TRBV5-1 CASRGGQGIDTQYF
TRBJ1-4 TRBV20-1 CSAGPGQLFF
TRBJ2-7 TRBV4-3 CASSLTSGTSHEQYF
TRBJ1-1 TRBV24-1 CATVGQGNTEAFF
TRBJ2-1 TRBV5-6 CASSFGLGAPDEQFF
TRBJ2-1 TRBV5-5 CASSASGLAVYNEQFF
TRBJ2-7 TRBV20-1 CSARDLDDSSYEQYF
TRBJ1-1 TRBV19 CASSIDGNEAFF
TRBJ1-5 TRBV12-3/TRBV12-4 CASSPQSNQPQHF
TRBJ2-7 TRBV12-3/TRBV12-4 CASSLAGTGISEQYF
TRBJ2-7 TRBV10-3 CAISSGRAEYEQYF
TRBJ2-2 TRBV11-3 CASSLEIAGGKNTGELFF
TRBJ2-5 TRBV4-1 CASSQRHPGLAGGPLETQYF
TRBJ2-3 TRBV12-3/TRBV12-4 CASSLGQGTTDTQYF
TRBJ1-3 TRBV7-8 CASSDTPAGNTIYF
TRBJ2-5 TRBV29-1 CSVALGAAETQYF
TRBJ2-2 TRBV15 CATSSIATGELFF
TRBJ2-1 TRBV7-7 CASSTDRFNEQFF
TRBJ2-1 TRBV12-3/TRBV12-4 CASSLRGNGWNGNEQFF
TRBJ2-1 TRBV7-9 CASSSGTGLDEQFF
TRBJ1-1 TRBV20-1 CSARGRMNTEAFF
TRBJ1-5 TRBV12-3/TRBV12-4 CASSVTRDRRDNQPQHF
TRBJ2-3 TRBV10-3 CAIQTSGRRTDTQYF
TRBJ1-5 TRBV7-2 CASSLLGGQPQHF
TRBJ1-1 TRBV11-2 CASSLGVGTRDFF
TRBJ2-4 TRBV5-4 CASSLWVGKDIQYF
TRBJ2-3 TRBV7-3 CASSLGGLAFTDTQYF
TRBJ2-7 TRBV3-1 CASSQDLGRSEQYF
TRBJ2-1 TRBV5-1 CASSFGGTYNEQFF
TRBJ2-7 TRBV2 CASRKQGNEQYF
TRBJ2-2 TRBV5-1 CASSPGWGTGELFF
TRBJ2-5 TRBV7-9 CASSPRDGGGETQYF
TRBJ2-1 TRBV5-6 CASSFLAGGLGNEQFF
TRBJ2-7 TRBV12-3/TRBV12-4 CASSSIGLAGVNTQYF
TRBJ2-1 TRBV5-1 CASSLVTFGEQFF
TRBJ2-3 TRBV6-5 CASRPGLSTDTQYF
TRBJ2-3 TRBV7-9 CASSLPLGGETSDTQYF
TRBJ2-2 TRBV3-1 CASSPTSAGTGELFF
TRBJ2-2 TRBV5-1 CASSGPGQGNTGELF
TRBJ1-5 TRBV4-1 CASSQESGFSNQPQHF
TRBJ2-4 TRBV9 CASSQRLGFGIQYF
TRBJ1-1 TRBV5-1 CASSFQGVGTEAFF
TRBJ2-7 TRBV5-1 CASTRGAGYEQYF
TRBJ1-1 TRBV12-3/TRBV12-4 CASRQTLLNTEAFF
TRBJ2-4 TRBV20-1 CSATSLREALGGIQYF